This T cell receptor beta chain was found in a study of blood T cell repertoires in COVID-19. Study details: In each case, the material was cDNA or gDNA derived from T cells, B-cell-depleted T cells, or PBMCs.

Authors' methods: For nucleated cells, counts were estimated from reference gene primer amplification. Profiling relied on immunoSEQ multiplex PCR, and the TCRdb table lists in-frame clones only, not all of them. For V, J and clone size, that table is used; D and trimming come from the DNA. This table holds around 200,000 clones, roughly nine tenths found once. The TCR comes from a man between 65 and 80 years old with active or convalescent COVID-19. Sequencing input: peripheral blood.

The CDR3 protein is CASSPHRQGRGNQPQHF. The CDR3 DNA follows: TGTGCCAGCAGCCCTCACAGACAGGGGAGAGGCAATCAGCCCCAGCATTTT. The chain uses TRBV6-2 or TRBV6-3 and TRBJ1-5, with 8 bases matching TRBD1. With V trimmed by 6 bases and J by 2 bases, 12 bases remained unmatched. In germline, CDR1 is MNHEY, CDR2 SVGEGT. The CDR3 is made up of 17 amino acids.